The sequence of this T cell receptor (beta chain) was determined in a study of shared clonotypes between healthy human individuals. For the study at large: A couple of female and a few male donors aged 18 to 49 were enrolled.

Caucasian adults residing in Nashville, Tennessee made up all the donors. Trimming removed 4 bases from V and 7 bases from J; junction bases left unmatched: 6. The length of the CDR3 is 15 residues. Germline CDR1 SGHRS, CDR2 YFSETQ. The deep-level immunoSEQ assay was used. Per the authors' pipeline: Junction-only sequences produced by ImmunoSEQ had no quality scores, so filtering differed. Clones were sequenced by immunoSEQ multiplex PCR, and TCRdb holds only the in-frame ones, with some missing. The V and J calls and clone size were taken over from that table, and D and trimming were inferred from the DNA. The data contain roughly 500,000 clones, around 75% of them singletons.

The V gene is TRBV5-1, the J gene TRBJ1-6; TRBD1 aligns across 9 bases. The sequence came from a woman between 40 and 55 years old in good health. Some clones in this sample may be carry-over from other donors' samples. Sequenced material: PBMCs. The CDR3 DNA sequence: TGCGCCAGCAGCATCCGGGACAGGGCCAATTCACCCCTCCACTTT. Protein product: CASSIRDRANSPLHF.